This record looks at one T cell receptor beta chain sequence and its context. The source of the sample is a study of T-cell reconstitution after alpha-beta-depleted transplantation in children. Germline V lookup: CDR1 MGHDK, CDR2 SYGVNS. V lost 1 base and J lost 8, with 3 bases in between. The CDR3 runs to 11 residues. For TCRbeta, the library was prepared with unique molecular identifiers. Each CDR3 protein gets one entry after TCRdb re-called the PCR reads with MiXCR. This table has 100,000 or so distinct CDR3 sequences, about 7.5% appearing once. This chain joins TRBV25-1 and TRBJ2-4; D unclear. The clonotype originates from a boy between 2 and 10 years old with acute lymphoblastic leukemia, due to receive a stem cell transplant. Sequenced material: PBMCs, taken before TCRalphabeta/CD19-depleted stem cell transplant. This CDR3 reads CASSEWYIQYF. The CDR3 DNA sequence: TGTGCCAGCAGTGAATGGTACATTCAGTACTTC.